What follows are 14 T cell receptor beta chains derived from one specimen sequenced in a study of PD-1 blockade in classical Hodgkin lymphoma. Only in-frame clones appear in the TCRdb table, and some are missing; sequencing was by immunoSEQ multiplex PCR. The sample lists tens of thousands of clones; under 90% were seen once. All the patients suffered relapse after autologous stem cell transplantation, and brentuximab vedotin exposure differed. The source was peripheral blood mononuclear cells (PBMCs), collected at baseline. These receptors were obtained from a human donor with classical Hodgkin lymphoma.

The genes are TRBV27 and TRBJ1-1, with D possibly matching TRBD1 (6 bases). The CDR3 loop spans 14 amino acids. CDR1 MNHEY and CDR2 SMNVEV come from the germline V gene (reference sequence). V was pared by 6 bases and J by 4 bases, with 15 bases between. The CDR3 DNA is TGTGCCAGCAGAGGGGGGACGAGCGGCACTGAAGCTTTCTTT. Translated, it gives CASRGGTSGTEAFF.

The V gene is TRBV7-2, the J gene TRBJ2-2, with TRBD2 matching over 13 bases. With V trimmed by 4 bases and J by 4 bases, 0 bases remained unmatched. Germline values: CDR1 SGHTA, CDR2 FQGNSA. The CDR3 contains 15 residues. CDR3 nucleotide sequence: TGTGCCAGCAGCTGGACTAGCGGGAGCACCGGGGAGCTGTTTTTT. Its protein is CASSWTSGSTGELFF.

This clone was picked up one time. The chain has TRBV18 and TRBJ2-3, with 8 positions matching TRBD1. The V gene end was trimmed by 10 bases and the J gene end by 0 bases; junction bases not matched to a gene: 6. The CDR3 consists of 14 residues. Germline V gene lookup returns CDR1 KGHSH and CDR2 LQKENI. Written as DNA, the CDR3 is TGTGCCACCCTACAGGGGGATAGCACAGATACGCAGTATTTT. Translating gives CATLQGDSTDTQYF.

The CDR3 nucleotides are TGTGCCAGCAGCTTAGATTTAGCGGGAGGCGCCTACGAGCAGTACTTC. Its translation: CASSLDLAGGAYEQYF. The rearrangement uses TRBV7-2 and TRBJ2-7, with 10 bases lining up with TRBD2. Germline V CDR1 and CDR2: SGHTA, FQGNSA. This CDR3 is built from 16 residues. V dropped 1 base and J dropped 2; count of bases not matched to a gene: 5.

CDR3 sequence: CASSLLGGVSNQPQHF. The CDR3 DNA reads TGTGCCAGCAGTTTATTGGGTGGGGTTAGCAATCAGCCCCAGCATTTT. This sequence joins TRBV28 and TRBJ1-5; D is uncertain. Germline CDR1 is MDHEN and CDR2 is SYDVKM. V lost 1 base and J 0 bases, leaving 10 bases between the germline ends. This CDR3 contains 16 residues.

This chain links TRBV6-1 with TRBJ1-1, with D hard to call. The CDR3 covers 14 residues. In germline, CDR1 is MNHNS, CDR2 SASEGT. Trimming removed 3 bases at V and 1 base at J, with 9 bases between. The CDR3 protein is CASSDPGKNTEAFF. In DNA, the CDR3 is TGTGCCAGCAGTGATCCCGGGAAGAACACTGAAGCTTTCTTT.

V and J are TRBV7-2 and TRBJ2-3; TRBD1 is a possible D gene (6 bases). V lost 4 bases and J 5 bases, leaving 19 bases between the germline ends. The length of the CDR3 is 16 residues. The germline V gene has CDR1 SGHTA and CDR2 FQGNSA. Here the CDR3 DNA reads TGTGCCAGCAGCTCAAGCAGGGGCAAATGGGTAGATACGCAGTATTTT. Protein product: CASSSSRGKWVDTQYF.

The rearrangement joins TRBV6-6 to TRBJ1-1; D unclear. The V gene's germline CDR1 is MNHNY and CDR2 SVGAGI (reference sequence). V shed 5 bases and J shed 3 bases, with 10 bases lying between them. CDR3 length: 13 residues. CDR3 amino acids: CASSPMRYTEAFF. CDR3 nucleotides: TGTGCCAGCAGTCCAATGAGGTACACTGAAGCTTTCTTT.

As DNA, the CDR3 is TGCGCCAGCAGCCAAGAAGGACAGGTTGGAACTGAAGCTTTCTTT. Translation: CASSQEGQVGTEAFF. The chain combines TRBV4-1 with TRBJ1-1, with 7 bases fitting TRBD1. This CDR3 has 15 residues. Germline lookup yields CDR1 MGHRA and CDR2 YSYEKL. After removal of 0 bases from V and 5 bases from J, the junction contained 6 bases not matched to a gene.

The CDR3 loop reads CASRQTTGPSNQPQHF. In DNA form, the CDR3 reads TGCGCCAGCAGACAGACGACAGGGCCTAGCAATCAGCCCCAGCATTTT. The J gene is TRBJ1-5, the V gene TRBV4-1, with 7 bases matching TRBD1. The J segment lost 0 bases and the V segment lost 6 bases, leaving 8 bases of the junction unmatched. This CDR3 contains 16 residues. CDR1 and CDR2 (germline): MGHRA, YSYEKL.

The chain has TRBV18 and TRBJ2-3; no definite D call. V lost 6 bases and J lost 0, with 13 bases in between. The CDR3 extends over 15 amino acids. From germline, CDR1 is KGHSH and CDR2 LQKENI. The CDR3 loop is CASSPMLGSTDTQYF. As DNA, the CDR3 is TGTGCCAGCTCGCCCATGCTGGGAAGCACAGATACGCAGTATTTT.

The chain joins TRBV5-1 to TRBJ2-5, with D maybe TRBD2 (6 bases). CDR1 is SGHRS and CDR2 is YFSETQ in the germline V gene. Trimming took 7 bases from V and 5 from J, leaving 12 bases between them. The CDR3 length is 12 residues. The CDR3 nucleotides read TGCGCCAGCGGGGGGAGCGAGGAGACCCAGTACTTC. Translating it yields CASGGSEETQYF.

This clone was counted a single time. The CDR3 is CASSLSGIYNEQFF. The CDR3 bases are TGTGCCAGCAGCTTAAGCGGGATCTACAATGAGCAGTTCTTC. The J gene is TRBJ2-1, the V gene TRBV7-7; 7 bases agree with TRBD2. CDR3 length: 14 residues. Trimming cost V 2 bases and J 3 bases; bases outside gene matches: 1. The germline gives CDR1 SSHAT, CDR2 FNYEAQ (reference sequence).

This rearrangement joins TRBV5-1 to TRBJ2-1; D perhaps matches TRBD1 (6 bases). Trimming took off 0 bases at V and 6 bases at J, with 13 bases between the two ends. Looked up from germline, CDR1 is SGHRS and CDR2 is YFSETQ. The CDR3 has 15 amino acids. The CDR3 region is CASSLGQQGLNEQFF. Here the CDR3 DNA reads TGCGCCAGCAGCTTGGGCCAACAGGGCCTCAATGAGCAGTTCTTC.